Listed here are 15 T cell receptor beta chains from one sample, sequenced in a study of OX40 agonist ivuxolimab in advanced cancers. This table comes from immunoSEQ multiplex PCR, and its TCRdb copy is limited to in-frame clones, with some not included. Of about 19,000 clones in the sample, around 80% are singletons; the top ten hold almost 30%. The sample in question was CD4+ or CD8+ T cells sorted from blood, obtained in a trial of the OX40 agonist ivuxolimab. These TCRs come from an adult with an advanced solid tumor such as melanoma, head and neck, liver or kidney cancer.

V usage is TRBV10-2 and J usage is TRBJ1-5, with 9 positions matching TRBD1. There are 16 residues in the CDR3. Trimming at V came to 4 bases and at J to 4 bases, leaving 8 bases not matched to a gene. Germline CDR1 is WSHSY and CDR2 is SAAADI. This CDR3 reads CASSARQGERNQPQHF. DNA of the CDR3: TGCGCCAGCAGTGCCAGACAGGGGGAGAGGAATCAGCCCCAGCATTTT.

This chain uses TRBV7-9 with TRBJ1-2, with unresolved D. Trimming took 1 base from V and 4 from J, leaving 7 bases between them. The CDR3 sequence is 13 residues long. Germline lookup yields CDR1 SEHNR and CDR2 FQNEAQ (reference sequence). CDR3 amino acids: CASSLDQGYGYTF. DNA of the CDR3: TGTGCCAGCAGCTTAGATCAAGGCTATGGCTACACCTTC.

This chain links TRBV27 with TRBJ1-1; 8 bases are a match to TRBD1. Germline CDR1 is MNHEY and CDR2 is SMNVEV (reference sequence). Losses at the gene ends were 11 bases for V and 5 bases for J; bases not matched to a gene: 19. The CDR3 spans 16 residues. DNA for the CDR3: TGTGCCGGCAATTCGGGACGGACAGGGATTTGGACTGAAGCTTTCTTT. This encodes CAGNSGRTGIWTEAFF.

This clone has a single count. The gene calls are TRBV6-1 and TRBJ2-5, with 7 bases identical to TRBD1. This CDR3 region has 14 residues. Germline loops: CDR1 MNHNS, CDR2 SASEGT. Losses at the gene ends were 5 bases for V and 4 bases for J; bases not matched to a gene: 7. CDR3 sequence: CASSQLGGGETQYF. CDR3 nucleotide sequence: TGTGCCAGCAGTCAATTAGGGGGCGGAGAGACCCAGTACTTC.

The CDR3 region has the DNA TGTGCCAGCAGTTACGTCGCCGGGGAGCTGTTTTTT. This codes for CASSYVAGELFF. V usage is TRBV27 and J usage is TRBJ2-2; D uncertain. Trimming left V 4 bases short and J 6 bases short, with 6 bases between. CDR1 is MNHEY and CDR2 is SMNVEV in the germline V gene (reference sequence). The CDR3 is 12 amino acids.

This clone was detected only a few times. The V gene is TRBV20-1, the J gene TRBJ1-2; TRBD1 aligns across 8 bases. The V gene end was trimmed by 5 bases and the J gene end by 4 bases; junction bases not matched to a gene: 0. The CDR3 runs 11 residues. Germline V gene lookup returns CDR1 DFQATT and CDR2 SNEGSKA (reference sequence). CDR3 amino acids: CSAGTGYGYTF. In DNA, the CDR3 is TGCAGTGCTGGGACAGGCTATGGCTACACCTTC.

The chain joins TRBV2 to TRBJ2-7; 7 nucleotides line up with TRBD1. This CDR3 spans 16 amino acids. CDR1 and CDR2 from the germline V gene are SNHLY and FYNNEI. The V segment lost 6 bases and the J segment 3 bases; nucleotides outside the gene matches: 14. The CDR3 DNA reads TGTGCCAGCAGAGATCCGGACAGGTCCCCTCTCTACGAGCAGTACTTC. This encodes CASRDPDRSPLYEQYF.

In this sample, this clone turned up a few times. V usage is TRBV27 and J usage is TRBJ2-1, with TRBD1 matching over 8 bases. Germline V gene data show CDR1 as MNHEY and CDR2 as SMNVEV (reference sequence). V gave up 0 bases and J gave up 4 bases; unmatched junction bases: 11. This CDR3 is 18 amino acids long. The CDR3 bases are TGTGCCAGCAGTTTATCGCCCCCAGGACAGGGTCCTTACAATGAGCAGTTCTTC. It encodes CASSLSPPGQGPYNEQFF.

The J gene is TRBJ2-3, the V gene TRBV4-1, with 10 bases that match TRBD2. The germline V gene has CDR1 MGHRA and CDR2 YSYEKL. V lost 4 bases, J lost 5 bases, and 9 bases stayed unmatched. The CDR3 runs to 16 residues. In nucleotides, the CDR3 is TGCGCCAGCAGCCTGGCCGGGACTAGCGTGAGAGATACGCAGTATTTT. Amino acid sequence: CASSLAGTSVRDTQYF.

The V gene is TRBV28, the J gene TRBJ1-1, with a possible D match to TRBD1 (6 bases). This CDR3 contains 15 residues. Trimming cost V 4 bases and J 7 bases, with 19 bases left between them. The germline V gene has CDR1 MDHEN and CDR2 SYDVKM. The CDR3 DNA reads TGTGCCAGCAGTTCTGGTTTTGGGGGGCTGGGTGAAGCTTTCTTT. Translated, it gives CASSSGFGGLGEAFF.

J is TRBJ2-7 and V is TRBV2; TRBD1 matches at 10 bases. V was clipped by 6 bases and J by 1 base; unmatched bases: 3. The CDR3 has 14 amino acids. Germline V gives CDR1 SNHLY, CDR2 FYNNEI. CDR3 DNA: TGTGCCAGCAGGCCGGGACAGGGGTCCTACGAGCAGTACTTC. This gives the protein CASRPGQGSYEQYF.

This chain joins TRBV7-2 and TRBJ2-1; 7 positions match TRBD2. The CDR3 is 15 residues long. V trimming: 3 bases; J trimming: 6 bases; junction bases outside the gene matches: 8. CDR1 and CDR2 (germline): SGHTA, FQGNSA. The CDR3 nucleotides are TGTGCCAGCAGCTTTGGGGGGGAGGGATTCAATGAGCAGTTCTTC. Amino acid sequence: CASSFGGEGFNEQFF.

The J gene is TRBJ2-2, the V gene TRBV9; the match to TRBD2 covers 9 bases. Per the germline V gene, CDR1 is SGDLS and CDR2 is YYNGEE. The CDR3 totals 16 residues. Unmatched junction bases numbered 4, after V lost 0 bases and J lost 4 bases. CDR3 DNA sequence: TGTGCCAGCAGCGTAGAGGGCGGGAGGGGCACCGGGGAGCTGTTTTTT. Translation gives CASSVEGGRGTGELFF. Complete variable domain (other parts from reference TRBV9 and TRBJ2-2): DSGVTQTPKHLITATGQRVTLRCSPRSGDLSVYWYQQSLDQGLQFLIQYYNGEERAKGNILERFSAQQFPDLHSELNLSSLELGDSALYFCASSVEGGRGTGELFFGEGSRLTVL.

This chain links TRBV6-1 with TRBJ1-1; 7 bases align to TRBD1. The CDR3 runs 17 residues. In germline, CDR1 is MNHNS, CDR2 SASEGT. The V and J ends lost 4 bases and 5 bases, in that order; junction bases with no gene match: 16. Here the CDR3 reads CASSAPRGGGKGTEAFF. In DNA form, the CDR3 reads TGTGCCAGCAGTGCACCAAGGGGAGGGGGCAAGGGGACTGAAGCTTTCTTT.

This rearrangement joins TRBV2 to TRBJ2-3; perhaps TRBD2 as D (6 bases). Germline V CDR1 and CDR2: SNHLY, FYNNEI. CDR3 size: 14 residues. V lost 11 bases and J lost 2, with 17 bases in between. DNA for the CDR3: TGTGCCCCCCCGGACTATACCCTCACAGATACGCAGTATTTT. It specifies CAPPDYTLTDTQYF.